This record concerns one TCR beta chain sequence. Antigen unknown. This specimen comes from a study of T-cell reconstitution after alpha-beta-depleted transplantation in children. Overall study results and limits: At the one-year point after transplant, T-cell counts and TCRbeta diversity were found to come mostly from T cells that had been newly produced.

The germline gives CDR1 DFQATT, CDR2 SNEGSKA (reference sequence). J lost 4 bases, V lost 1 base, and 7 bases had no gene match. The CDR3 is 16 amino acids. TCRbeta library preparation incorporated unique molecular identifiers. TCRdb used MiXCR to reprocess the PCR reads, holding one entry per CDR3 protein. The sample consists of about 830,000 distinct CDR3 sequences, about 15% of them appearing once. The chain recombines TRBV20-1 with TRBJ2-2; 9 bases are a match to TRBD2. The source material was PBMCs, mostly from graft donor cells, sampled 360 days after TCRalphabeta/CD19-depleted stem cell transplant. This TCR was recovered from a male patient younger than 18 who had a stem cell transplant for acute lymphoblastic leukemia, so the T cells may come from the graft donor. The CDR3 loop reads CSARGRASGITGELFF. The CDR3 DNA follows: TGCAGTGCTAGAGGAAGGGCTAGCGGGATCACCGGGGAGCTGTTTTTT.